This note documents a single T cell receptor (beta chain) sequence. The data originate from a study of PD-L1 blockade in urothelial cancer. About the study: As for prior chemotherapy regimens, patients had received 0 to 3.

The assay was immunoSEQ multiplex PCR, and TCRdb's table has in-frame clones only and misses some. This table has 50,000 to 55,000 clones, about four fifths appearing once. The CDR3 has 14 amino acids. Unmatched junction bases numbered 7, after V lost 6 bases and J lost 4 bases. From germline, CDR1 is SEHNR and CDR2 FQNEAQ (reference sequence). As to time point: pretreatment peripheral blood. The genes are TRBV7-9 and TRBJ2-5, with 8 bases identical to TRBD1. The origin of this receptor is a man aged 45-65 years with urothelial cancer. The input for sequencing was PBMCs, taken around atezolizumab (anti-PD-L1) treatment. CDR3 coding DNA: TGTGCCAGCAGTCAACAGGGGGTTCCAGAGACCCAGTACTTC. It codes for CASSQQGVPETQYF.